A single sample is the source of the 20 T cell receptor beta chains below, sequenced in a study of T-cell memory formation after mild COVID-19. TCRdb recomputed calls from the 5' RACE reads with MiXCR, one row per CDR3 protein. The data contain 450,000 or so distinct CDR3 sequences, roughly 25% of them seen just once; the ten biggest clones take up approximately 13%. The sequencing sample was made of PBMCs or a T cell subset sorted from them (not recorded which). The receptor set was obtained from an adult woman who had mild COVID-19 (a few samples of this study predate the infection). Cell type and time point are not known.

This clonotype has only one observation. The chain combines TRBV4-2 with TRBJ1-1; 9 bases are a match to TRBD1. This CDR3 region has 13 residues. Germline V gene sequence: CDR1 LGHNA, CDR2 YNFKEQ. Trimming removed 3 bases from V and 8 bases from J; junction bases left unmatched: 4. The CDR3 sequence is CASSHHRGQEAFF. The CDR3 region has the DNA TGTGCCAGCAGCCATCACAGGGGGCAGGAAGCTTTCTTT.

V and J are TRBV6-6 and TRBJ2-1, with D possibly TRBD2 on 6 matching bases. Looked up from germline, CDR1 is MNHNY and CDR2 is SVGAGI (reference sequence). Trimming removed 0 bases at V and 4 bases at J, with 25 bases between. The CDR3 extends over 20 amino acids. The CDR3, as DNA: TGTGCCAGCAGTTACTCGACGGGGGACGCACGAGTCGGGGATTACAATGAGCAGTTCTTC. Translating it yields CASSYSTGDARVGDYNEQFF.

V gene TRBV3-1 combines with J gene TRBJ1-2; D gene unclear. In germline, CDR1 is LGHDT, CDR2 YNNKEL (reference sequence). The CDR3 has 12 residues. Trimming removed 1 base at V and 12 bases at J, with 12 bases between. This CDR3 is CASSQGFDGDTF. The DNA for the CDR3 is TGTGCCAGCAGCCAAGGCTTCGACGGCGACACCTTC.

The rearrangement joins TRBV3-1 to TRBJ1-5, with a weak D call TRBD1 (5 bases). Trimming took 1 base from V and 2 from J, leaving 9 bases between them. This CDR3 has 15 amino acids. Per the germline V gene, CDR1 is LGHDT and CDR2 is YNNKEL (reference sequence). CDR3 protein: CASSQGGTGNQPQHF. The CDR3, as DNA: TGTGCCAGCAGCCAAGGAGGGACGGGCAATCAGCCCCAGCATTTT.

This CDR3 is CAWVGGSGPYEQYF. The CDR3 DNA sequence: TGTGCCTGGGTCGGAGGCAGCGGGCCCTACGAGCAGTACTTC. The V call is TRBV30, the J call TRBJ2-7, with D perhaps matching TRBD2 (6 bases). Trimming removed 5 bases at V and 2 bases at J, with 16 bases between. This CDR3 region has 14 residues. The germline V gene encodes CDR1 GTSNPN and CDR2 SVGIG (reference sequence).

The sample holds a few counts of this clonotype. This sequence joins TRBV3-1 and TRBJ2-1, with unresolved D. V was cut by 2 bases and J by 6 bases, with 8 bases left in between. The CDR3 is 13 residues long. The germline V gene has CDR1 LGHDT and CDR2 YNNKEL (reference sequence). The chain's CDR3 is CASSQMSGNEQFF. The CDR3 bases are TGTGCCAGCAGCCAAATGTCAGGCAATGAGCAGTTCTTC.

This clonotype appeared a single time. The CDR3 region is CASSTGTGVDTQYF. The CDR3 coding sequence is TGTGCCAGCTCAACCGGGACAGGGGTAGATACGCAGTATTTT. The V and J genes are TRBV18 and TRBJ2-3; 10 nucleotides agree with TRBD1. Germline V CDR1 and CDR2: KGHSH, LQKENI. The CDR3 consists of 14 residues. The V gene end was trimmed by 5 bases and the J gene end by 5 bases; junction bases not matched to a gene: 4.

In this sample, this clonotype turned up a few times. The genes are TRBV3-1 and TRBJ2-3, with 11 bases identical to TRBD2. V shed 4 bases, J shed 2 bases, and the junction held 5 bases outside the gene matches. The CDR3 spans 16 residues. The germline V gene encodes CDR1 LGHDT and CDR2 YNNKEL (reference sequence). CDR3 in amino acids: CASSRVAGGSTDTQYF. CDR3 bases: TGTGCCAGCAGCCGGGTAGCGGGGGGGTCCACAGATACGCAGTATTTT.

This clonotype was observed a few times. The rearrangement joins TRBV20-1 to TRBJ1-2; 8 nucleotides align to TRBD1. The germline V gene has CDR1 DFQATT and CDR2 SNEGSKA (reference sequence). The CDR3 extends over 16 amino acids. V trimming: 0 bases; J trimming: 3 bases; junction bases outside the gene matches: 9. Here the CDR3 reads CSARDKDRVGDYGYTF. Here the CDR3 DNA reads TGCAGTGCTAGAGATAAGGACAGGGTGGGTGACTATGGCTACACCTTC.

The V and J genes are TRBV6-2 or TRBV6-3 and TRBJ2-2; 13 positions agree with TRBD2. Trimming took 2 bases from V and 6 from J; bases not matched to a gene: 3. In germline, CDR1 is MNHEY, CDR2 SVGEGT. CDR3 size: 16 residues. The CDR3 region is CASSYRGLAGAGELFF. The CDR3 DNA sequence: TGTGCCAGCAGTTACCGAGGACTAGCGGGAGCCGGGGAGCTGTTTTTT.

This clonotype was observed many times. A read error may produce the germline difference seen at one junction end. The chain uses TRBV12-3 or TRBV12-4 and TRBJ2-3; either TRBD1 or TRBD2 may fit D (5 bases each). The CDR3 length is 14 residues. CDR3 amino acids: CASSLGLGTDTQYF. CDR3 DNA sequence: TGCGCCAGCAGCTTAGGCCTTGGGACCGATACGCAGTATTTT.

This clonotype was detected a few times. The chain carries TRBV5-6 and TRBJ1-1; unclear D gene. From germline, CDR1 is SGHDT and CDR2 YYEEEE. CDR3 size: 15 residues. The V end lost 5 bases, the J end lost 4 bases, and 18 bases lay between the germline ends. The CDR3 protein is CASSLTPTAATEAFF. As DNA, the CDR3 is TGTGCCAGCAGTTTAACGCCTACCGCTGCCACTGAAGCTTTCTTT.

The chain links TRBV19 to TRBJ2-1; perhaps TRBD1 as D (5 bases). Germline-derived CDR1 and CDR2 are LNHDA and SQIVND (reference sequence). The CDR3 spans 14 residues. Trimming left V 2 bases short and J 2 bases short, with 7 bases between. The CDR3 is CASSIQGTYNEQFF. Here the CDR3 DNA reads TGTGCCAGTAGTATACAGGGAACCTACAATGAGCAGTTCTTC.

The chain uses TRBV29-1 and TRBJ1-6, with TRBD1 as a possible D gene (6 bases). CDR1 SQVTM and CDR2 ANQGSEA come from the germline V gene. The V gene lost 5 bases and the J gene lost 9 bases, with 17 bases spanning the gap. The CDR3 totals 14 residues. Here the CDR3 reads CSVTQGERGSPLHF. The CDR3 bases are TGCAGCGTTACACAGGGAGAGAGGGGTTCACCCCTCCACTTT.

This clonotype came up a few times. The rearrangement uses TRBV7-3 and TRBJ2-1; 7 bases are a match to TRBD1. V dropped 0 bases and J dropped 5; count of bases not matched to a gene: 4. CDR3 length: 15 amino acids. Germline V lookup: CDR1 SGHTA, CDR2 FQGTGA. The CDR3 protein is CASSLTGGGNNEQFF. CDR3 in DNA: TGTGCCAGCAGCTTAACAGGGGGCGGAAACAATGAGCAGTTCTTC.

The chain has TRBV7-6 and TRBJ2-5, with 11 bases lining up with TRBD2. V lost 5 bases, J lost 7 bases, and 9 bases stayed unmatched. Germline loops: CDR1 SGHVS, CDR2 FNYEAQ. The CDR3 runs to 15 residues. CDR3 sequence: CASSQLAGASRTQYF. The CDR3 nucleotides read TGTGCCAGCAGCCAACTAGCGGGGGCCTCCAGGACCCAGTACTTC.

This clonotype turned up a few times. The V call is TRBV4-3, the J call TRBJ2-5; D is unresolved. Per the germline V gene, CDR1 is LGHNA and CDR2 is YSLEER. CDR3 length equals 13 residues. The V and J ends lost 1 base and 1 base respectively, with 4 bases between them. This chain's CDR3 is CASSQGFQETQYF. The CDR3, as DNA: TGCGCCAGCAGCCAAGGTTTCCAAGAGACCCAGTACTTC.

This clonotype came up a few times. The chain employs TRBV5-1 and TRBJ2-5; D uncertain. CDR1 SGHRS and CDR2 YFSETQ come from the germline V gene. V lost 3 bases and J lost 5, with 17 bases in between. The CDR3 length is 15 residues. The CDR3: CASSSSDNSVETQYF. The CDR3 DNA sequence: TGCGCCAGCAGCTCCAGCGACAATTCGGTGGAGACCCAGTACTTC.

The chain employs TRBV30 and TRBJ1-2; D perhaps matches TRBD1 (5 bases). Germline CDR1 GTSNPN, CDR2 SVGIG (reference sequence). V was pared by 3 bases and J by 0 bases, with 14 bases between. This CDR3 has 15 amino acids. CDR3 in DNA: TGTGCCTGGAGGTACCCGGGACGGACTAACTATGGCTACACCTTC. It specifies CAWRYPGRTNYGYTF.

There are a few counts of this clonotype. The V call is TRBV29-1, the J call TRBJ2-1; D call uncertain. Looked up from germline, CDR1 is SQVTM and CDR2 is ANQGSEA. This CDR3 contains 10 residues. V dropped 4 bases and J dropped 7 bases, with 5 bases sitting between them. CDR3: CSVGLNEQFF. DNA of the CDR3: TGCAGCGTTGGCCTTAATGAGCAGTTCTTC.